This T cell receptor beta chain was sequenced during a study of T-cell memory formation after mild COVID-19. Regarding the study as a whole: Cross-reactive memory apparently joined, as some responding clones appeared in pre-infection memory.

The ends lost 2 bases at V and 6 bases at J; junction bases unmatched: 6. There are 16 residues in the CDR3. Germline V gene sequence: CDR1 MNHEY, CDR2 SVGAGI. This clonotype appeared a few times. Its specificity is unknown. Constant-segment primers served in 5'RACE that generated TCR alpha and TCR beta cDNA libraries bearing sample barcodes and UMIs. TCRdb re-called the 5' RACE reads through MiXCR, storing one row per CDR3 protein. This sample has around 250,000 distinct CDR3 sequences, with roughly 15% found just once. This chain uses TRBV6-5 with TRBJ2-2, with 10 bases fitting TRBD1. The TCR originated in a man aged 18 to 35 who had mild COVID-19 (a few samples of this study predate the infection). Cell type and time point are not known. The sequencing input was PBMCs or a T cell subset sorted from them (not recorded which). Here the CDR3 reads CASSYDWTGGPGELFF. CDR3 nucleotide sequence: TGTGCCAGCAGTTACGATTGGACAGGGGGTCCCGGGGAGCTGTTTTTT.